In this sample, the clone carrying this T cell receptor (beta chain) turned up many times. Its antigen is unknown. This record belongs to a study of neurological immune-mediated disorders. Study-wide points: Expanded clones shared no CDR3 amino acid sequences across subjects, suggesting private repertoires in all groups.

With 10-nucleotide random UMIs, 5'RACE was used to make the cDNA. TCRdb re-derived calls from the 5' RACE reads in MiXCR, one entry per CDR3 protein. The sample shows approximately 41,000 distinct CDR3 sequences, more than 14% of them seen only once. Looked up from germline, CDR1 is DFQATT and CDR2 is SNEGSKA (reference sequence). The CDR3 is 15 amino acids. J gave up 2 bases and V 0 bases, and 6 bases lay outside the gene matches. The rearrangement uses TRBV20-1 and TRBJ1-2; TRBD1 agrees at 7 bases. What was sequenced was CD4+ T cells from blood. The source of this sequence is a woman aged 60-75 years with HTLV-1-associated myelopathy (HAM/TSP). CDR3 sequence reads: CSARDPGQTNYGYTF. In nucleotides, the CDR3 is TGCAGTGCTAGAGACCCGGGACAGACAAACTATGGCTACACCTTC.